The present T cell receptor beta chain was sequenced within a study of human T cells and chemical hapten exposure. Overall study results and limits: Compared to controls, expanded TCRs made significantly more large clusters of similar CDR3s.

Time point described: patch test 1, 2 weeks after DPC sensitization. Treatment reported: therapeutic diphenylcyclopropenone sensitization with weekly scalp DPC. Unfractionated whole blood yielded the extracted total RNA. This clonotype was seen ten or more times. The antigen remains undetermined. Each cDNA molecule in the library carried unique molecular identifiers. MiXCR, run by TCRdb on the RACE reads, gives a single entry per CDR3 protein. There are 150,000 to 200,000 distinct CDR3 sequences in the sample; more than 14% occur only once, and 1.5% to 2% lies in the top ten. V was pared by 8 bases and J by 9 bases, with 16 bases between. This CDR3 is 11 amino acids long. In germline, CDR1 is SQVTM, CDR2 ANQGSEA.

The rearrangement links TRBV29-1 to TRBJ1-2; possibly TRBD1 for D (6 bases). The input for sequencing was whole blood, taken in connection with sensitization to the hapten diphenylcyclopropenone (DPC). The sequence came from a woman in her twenties or thirties with alopecia areata. Some clones in this sample may be carry-over from other donors' samples. Here the CDR3 DNA reads TGCAGCTTGAACAGGGAAGAGAGCTACACCTTC. The encoded protein is CSLNREESYTF.